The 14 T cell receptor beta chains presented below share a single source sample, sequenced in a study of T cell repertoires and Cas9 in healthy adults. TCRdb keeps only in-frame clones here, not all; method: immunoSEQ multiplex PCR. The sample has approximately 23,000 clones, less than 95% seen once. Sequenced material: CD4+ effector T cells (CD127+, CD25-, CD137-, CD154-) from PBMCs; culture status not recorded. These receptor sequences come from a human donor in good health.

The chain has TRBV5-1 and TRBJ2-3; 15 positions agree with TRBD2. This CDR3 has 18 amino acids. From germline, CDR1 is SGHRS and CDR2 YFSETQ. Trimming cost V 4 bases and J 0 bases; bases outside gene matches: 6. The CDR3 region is CASSPGLAGGTSTDTQYF. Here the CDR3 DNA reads TGCGCCAGCAGCCCTGGACTAGCGGGGGGGACTAGCACAGATACGCAGTATTTT.

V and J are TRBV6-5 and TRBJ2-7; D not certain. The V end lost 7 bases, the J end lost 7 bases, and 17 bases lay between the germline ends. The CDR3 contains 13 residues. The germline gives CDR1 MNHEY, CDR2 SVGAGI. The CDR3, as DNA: TGTGCCAGCACTCCCCCGGGCGGTCAAGAGCAGTACTTC. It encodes CASTPPGGQEQYF.

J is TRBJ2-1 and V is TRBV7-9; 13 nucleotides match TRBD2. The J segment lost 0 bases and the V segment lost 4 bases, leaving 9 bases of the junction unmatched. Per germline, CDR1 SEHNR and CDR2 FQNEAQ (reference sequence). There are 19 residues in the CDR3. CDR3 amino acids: CASSSLTSGGRSSYNEQFF. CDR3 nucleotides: TGTGCCAGCAGCTCCTTGACTAGCGGGGGGAGGAGCTCCTACAATGAGCAGTTCTTC.

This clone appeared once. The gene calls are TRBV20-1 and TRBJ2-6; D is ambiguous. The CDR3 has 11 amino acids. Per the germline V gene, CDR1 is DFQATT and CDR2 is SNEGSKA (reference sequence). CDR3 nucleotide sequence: TGCGGGGTGGGTGGGGCCAACGTCCTGACTTTC. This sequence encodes CGVGGANVLTF.

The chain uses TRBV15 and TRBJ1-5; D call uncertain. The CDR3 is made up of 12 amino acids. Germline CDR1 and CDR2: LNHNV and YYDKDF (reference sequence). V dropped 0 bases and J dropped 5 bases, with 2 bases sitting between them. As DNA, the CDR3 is TGTGCCACCAGCAGAGATCATCAGCCCCAGCATTTT. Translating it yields CATSRDHQPQHF.

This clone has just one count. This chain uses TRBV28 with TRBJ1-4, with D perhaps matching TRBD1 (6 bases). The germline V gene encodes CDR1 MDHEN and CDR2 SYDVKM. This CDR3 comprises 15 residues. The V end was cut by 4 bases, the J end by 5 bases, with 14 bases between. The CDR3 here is CASSSLGQRNEKLFF. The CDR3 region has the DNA TGTGCCAGCAGTTCCCTAGGACAGCGAAATGAAAAACTGTTTTTT.

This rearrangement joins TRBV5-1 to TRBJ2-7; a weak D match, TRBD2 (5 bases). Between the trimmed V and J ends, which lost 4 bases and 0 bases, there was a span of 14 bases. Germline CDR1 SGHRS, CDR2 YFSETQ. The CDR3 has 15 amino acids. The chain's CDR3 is CASSPDGGSSYEQYF. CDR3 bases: TGCGCCAGCAGCCCGGACGGTGGGAGCTCCTACGAGCAGTACTTC.

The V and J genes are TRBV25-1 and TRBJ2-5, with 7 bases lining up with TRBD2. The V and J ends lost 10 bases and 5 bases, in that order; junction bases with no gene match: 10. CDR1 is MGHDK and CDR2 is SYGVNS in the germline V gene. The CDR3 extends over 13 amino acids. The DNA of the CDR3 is TGTGCCACTTCACTCGGGGGGAGGGAGACCCAGTACTTC. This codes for CATSLGGRETQYF.

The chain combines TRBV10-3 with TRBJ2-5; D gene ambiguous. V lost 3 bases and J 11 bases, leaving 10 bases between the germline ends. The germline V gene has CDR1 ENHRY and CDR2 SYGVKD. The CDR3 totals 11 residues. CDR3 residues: CAISDLIEQYF. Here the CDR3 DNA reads TGTGCCATCAGTGATTTGATAGAGCAGTACTTC.

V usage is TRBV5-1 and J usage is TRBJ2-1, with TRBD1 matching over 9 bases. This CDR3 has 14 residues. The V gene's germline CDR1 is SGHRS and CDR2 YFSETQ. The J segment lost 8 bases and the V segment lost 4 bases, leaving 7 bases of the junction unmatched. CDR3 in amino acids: CASSRNRGQDEQFF. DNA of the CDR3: TGCGCCAGCAGCCGGAACAGGGGGCAAGATGAGCAGTTCTTC.

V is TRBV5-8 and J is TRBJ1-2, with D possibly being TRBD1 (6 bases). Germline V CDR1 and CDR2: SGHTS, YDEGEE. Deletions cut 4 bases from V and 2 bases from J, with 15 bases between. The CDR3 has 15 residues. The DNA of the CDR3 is TGTGCCAGCAGCCATTCGCGACAGGCGAACTATGGCTACACCTTC. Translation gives CASSHSRQANYGYTF.

This CDR3 reads CASRRQGAGELFF. CDR3 in DNA: TGTGCCAGCAGGCGGCAGGGGGCCGGGGAGCTGTTTTTT. V usage is TRBV6-5 and J usage is TRBJ2-2; 7 positions match TRBD1. V lost 6 bases and J lost 6; bases outside the gene matches: 4. Per the germline V gene, CDR1 is MNHEY and CDR2 is SVGAGI. The CDR3 runs to 13 residues.

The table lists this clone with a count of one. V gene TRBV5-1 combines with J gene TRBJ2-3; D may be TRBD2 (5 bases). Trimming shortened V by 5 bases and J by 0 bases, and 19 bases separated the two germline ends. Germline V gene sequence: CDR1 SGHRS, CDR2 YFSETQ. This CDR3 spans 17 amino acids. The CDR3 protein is CASSLAGGGPSTDTQYF. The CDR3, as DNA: TGCGCCAGCAGTCTCGCCGGAGGCGGCCCTAGCACAGATACGCAGTATTTT.

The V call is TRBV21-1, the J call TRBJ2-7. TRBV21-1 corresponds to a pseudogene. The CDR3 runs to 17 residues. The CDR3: CASGQGDTSGESNEQYF. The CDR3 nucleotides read TGTGCCAGCGGACAGGGAGATACTAGCGGAGAGAGCAACGAGCAGTACTTC.